The 5 T cell receptor beta chains below all came from one sample that was sequenced in a study of T-cell memory formation after mild COVID-19. TCRdb analysed the 5' RACE reads with MiXCR anew, one entry per CDR3 protein. The profile shows roughly 560,000 distinct CDR3 sequences, roughly 20% of them singletons. The sample taken for sequencing was PBMCs or a T cell subset sorted from them (not recorded which). The receptor set was obtained from an adult woman who had mild COVID-19 (a few samples of this study predate the infection). Cell type and time point are not known.

The chain joins TRBV29-1 to TRBJ2-1; TRBD1 matches at 7 bases. V lost 8 bases to trimming and J lost 8 bases; unmatched junction nucleotides: 12. CDR3 length: 13 amino acids. CDR1 is SQVTM, CDR2 ANQGSEA, per germline. The CDR3 protein is CSHLDRRADEQFF. For the CDR3, the DNA is TGCAGCCATCTGGACAGGCGGGCGGATGAGCAGTTCTTC.

The chain links TRBV14 to TRBJ2-7, with a weak D call TRBD2 (6 bases). Trimming took 2 bases from V and 3 from J, leaving 17 bases between them. Germline V CDR1 and CDR2: SGHDN, FVKESK. The CDR3 extends over 16 amino acids. The CDR3: CASSQLSGLMNYEQYF. CDR3 DNA: TGTGCCAGCAGCCAACTAAGTGGACTAATGAACTACGAGCAGTACTTC.

The J gene is TRBJ2-5, the V gene TRBV9; 7 bases are a match to TRBD2. V trimming: 4 bases; J trimming: 7 bases; junction bases outside the gene matches: 13. The CDR3 runs to 15 residues. Germline CDR1 reads SGDLS; CDR2 reads YYNGEE. The CDR3 nucleotides read TGTGCCAGCAGCCCCGACGCACTAGCGCCGGGGACCCAGTACTTC. It encodes CASSPDALAPGTQYF.

This chain connects TRBV15 to TRBJ2-3; no clear D. CDR1 and CDR2 from the germline V gene are LNHNV and YYDKDF (reference sequence). The CDR3 sequence is 15 residues long. The V end was cut by 5 bases, the J end by 0 bases, with 12 bases between. The CDR3 coding sequence is TGTGCCACCAGCGAACTCGGAATTAGCACAGATACGCAGTATTTT. It codes for CATSELGISTDTQYF. The variable domain in full, with the rest retrieved from reference TRBV15 and TRBJ2-3, is DAMVIQNPRYQVTQFGKPVTLSCSQTLNHNVMYWYQQKSSQAPKLLFHYYDKDFNNEADTPDNFQSRRPNTSFCFLDIRSPGLGDTAMYLCATSELGISTDTQYFGPGTRLTVL.

The sample holds a few counts of this clonotype. This CDR3 is CASSSGLGPAGEQFF. The CDR3 nucleotides read TGCGCCAGCAGCTCGGGACTAGGACCTGCGGGTGAGCAGTTCTTC. This chain connects TRBV5-1 to TRBJ2-1, with TRBD2 identical over 8 bases. The V segment lost 3 bases and the J segment 9 bases; nucleotides outside the gene matches: 11. The CDR3 extends over 15 amino acids. CDR1 and CDR2 from the germline V gene are SGHRS and YFSETQ.